A selection of T cell receptor beta chains follows, all from one sample in a study of blood T cells in healthy people across ages. Using its own MiXCR run on the 5' RACE reads, TCRdb lists one record per CDR3 protein. The sample includes roughly 720,000 distinct CDR3 sequences, about 53% of them seen just once. The sequenced material came from blood. The receptors come from a man aged 80 or over in good health. CDR3s include the opening cysteine and the closing phenylalanine or tryptophan. D genes are given only for firm matches. Some rows mark clone size as missing; the rest say once, few, many or name a class of expanded clone.

TRBJ1-4 . . TRBV4-2 CASSQGTPNEKLFF TGTGCCAGCAGCCAAGGGACACCGAATGAAAAACTGTTTTTT
TRBJ2-7 . . TRBV28 CASRDSSKNEQYF TGTGCCAGCAGAGATAGCTCGAAGAACGAGCAGTACTTC
TRBJ1-1 TRBD1 few TRBV6-6 CASEKPGQMIPEAFF TGTGCCAGCGAAAAGCCGGGACAGATGATACCTGAAGCTTTCTTT
TRBJ2-1 TRBD2 . TRBV2 CASTELAGLRGEQFF TGTGCCAGCACCGAGCTAGCGGGACTTAGGGGTGAGCAGTTCTTC
TRBJ2-5 . . TRBV2 CASSEGQVGQETQYF TGTGCCAGCAGTGAAGGACAGGTTGGGCAAGAGACCCAGTACTTC
TRBJ2-3 TRBD2 . TRBV9 CASRRGAGRTDTQYF TGTGCCAGCAGGAGGGGAGCGGGGCGCACAGATACGCAGTATTTT
TRBJ1-2 . . TRBV5-1 CASSLGDGNYGYTF TGCGCCAGCAGCTTGGGTGACGGTAACTATGGCTACACCTTC
TRBJ2-7 . . TRBV29-1 CSVETGYSYEQYF TGCAGCGTTGAGACCGGGTACTCCTACGAGCAGTACTTC
TRBJ2-3 TRBD2 . TRBV9 CASSVGLAGAATDTQYF TGTGCCAGCAGCGTAGGTCTAGCGGGAGCCGCCACAGATACGCAGTATTTT
TRBJ2-2 . . TRBV6-1 CASRGSRATQELFF TGTGCCAGCAGGGGATCCCGGGCCACCCAGGAGCTGTTTTTT
TRBJ2-7 . few TRBV12-5 CASGLVRGQGSHEQYF TGTGCTAGTGGTTTGGTACGGGGTCAGGGTTCCCACGAGCAGTACTTC
TRBJ1-2 . . TRBV4-2 CASSPDYFYGYTF TGTGCCAGCAGCCCGGACTACTTCTATGGCTACACCTTC
TRBJ2-2 . . TRBV12-3/TRBV12-4 CASSLLMGGANTGELFF TGTGCCAGCAGTCTCCTGATGGGCGGGGCGAACACCGGGGAGCTGTTTTTT
TRBJ2-3 TRBD1 few TRBV24-1 CATSDRTGRVSTDTQYF TGTGCCACCAGTGATCGGACAGGGCGAGTCAGCACAGATACGCAGTATTTT
TRBJ2-3 . few TRBV24-1 CATSDPGRRTDTQYF TGTGCCACCAGTGATCCGGGACGGAGGACGGATACGCAGTATTTT
TRBJ2-5 TRBD1 . TRBV5-6 CASSRGQGLQESQYF TGTGCCAGCAGCCGCGGACAGGGATTACAAGAGAGCCAGTACTTC
TRBJ2-1 . . TRBV2 CASRPKTEQFF TGTGCCAGCAGGCCTAAAACGGAGCAGTTCTTC
TRBJ2-3 . many TRBV7-3 CASSLSPTDTQYF TGTGCCAGCAGCTTAAGCCCCACAGATACGCAGTATTTT
TRBJ2-1 TRBD2 . TRBV5-4 CASSLGRGPIEQFF TGTGCCAGCAGCCTGGGGAGGGGACCCATTGAGCAGTTCTTC
TRBJ1-6 TRBD1 few TRBV28 CASSSSRTGLKANSPLHF TGTGCCAGCAGTTCCTCCAGGACAGGCCTAAAGGCTAATTCACCCCTCCACTTT
TRBJ2-5 . few TRBV5-1 CASSLGILERVQETQYF TGCGCCAGCAGCTTGGGTATACTGGAGAGGGTCCAAGAGACCCAGTACTTC
TRBJ1-4 . . TRBV30 CAWSRGRNEKLFF TGTGCCTGGAGTCGGGGACGGAATGAAAAACTGTTTTTT
TRBJ1-1 . few TRBV12-3/TRBV12-4 CASVLAYGTQAFF TGTGCCAGCGTCCTTGCTTATGGTACGCAAGCTTTCTTT
TRBJ2-2 . . TRBV7-7 CASSLELRGGELFF TGTGCTAGCAGCTTAGAGTTGCGGGGCGGGGAGCTGTTTTTT
TRBJ2-1 . . TRBV7-2 CASSLGAGKANEQFF TGTGCCAGCAGCTTAGGGGCAGGGAAAGCCAATGAGCAGTTCTTC
TRBJ2-1 TRBD2 . TRBV5-1 CASSLMREGGNEQFF TGCGCCAGCAGCTTGATGCGGGAGGGAGGCAATGAGCAGTTCTTC
TRBJ1-1 . . TRBV5-1 CASSSQIETEAFF TGCGCCAGCAGCTCGCAGATCGAAACTGAAGCTTTCTTT
TRBJ1-2 . . TRBV6-6 CASSYGTTDAYGYTF TGTGCCAGCAGTTACGGGACGACGGACGCCTATGGCTACACCTTC
TRBJ2-3 TRBD2 . TRBV6-6 CASNGGGRAGYAYF TGTGCCAGCAACGGGGGCGGGAGGGCCGGATACGCGTATTTT
TRBJ2-3 TRBD1 . TRBV5-5 CASSVGTVTDTQYF TGTGCCAGCAGCGTTGGGACAGTGACAGATACGCAGTATTTT
TRBJ2-3 TRBD2 many TRBV7-9 CASRQISGMWPDTQYF TGTGCCAGCAGACAAATAAGCGGGATGTGGCCAGATACGCAGTATTTT
TRBJ1-5 . . TRBV5-1 CASSPMTGSNQPQHF TGCGCCAGCAGCCCAATGACTGGGAGCAATCAGCCCCAGCATTTT
TRBJ2-1 TRBD2 once TRBV27 CASRGRAGNNEQFF TGTGCCAGCAGGGGACGAGCGGGAAATAATGAGCAGTTCTTC
TRBJ2-1 TRBD2 . TRBV7-6 CASSTKGLAGGFRSYNEQFF TGTGCCAGCAGCACTAAGGGACTAGCGGGAGGTTTTAGATCCTACAATGAGCAGTTCTTC
TRBJ2-1 TRBD2 . TRBV11-2 CASSFSSGSPPYNEQFF TGTGCCAGCAGCTTTTCCAGCGGGAGCCCCCCTTACAATGAGCAGTTCTTC
TRBJ1-2 . . TRBV20-1 CSASKQLANYGYTF TGCAGTGCTAGTAAGCAGTTAGCTAACTATGGCTACACCTTC
TRBJ1-5 TRBD1 . TRBV10-3 CATYDRVGQPQHF TGTGCCACATATGACAGGGTGGGGCAGCCCCAGCATTTT